Sequencing of this T cell receptor beta chain was carried out in a study of TIL therapy for anti-PD-1-resistant metastatic lung cancer. Study-level information: Tumors had a median PD-L1 proportion score of about 6%. Most patients had lung adenocarcinoma.

As regards this clone: Antigen specificity is unknown.

Regarding the study as a whole: After infusion, TIL clonotypes partly replaced peripheral T cells and declined over months.

This was the immunoSEQ v3 assay. The table came from immunoSEQ multiplex PCR; TCRdb's copy has only in-frame clones and leaves some out. The sample has about 50,000 clones; approximately 83% are singletons. Time point denoted: pre-treatment sample, taken before nivolumab and TIL therapy. CDR1 MDHEN and CDR2 SYDVKM come from the germline V gene. V lost 7 bases to trimming and J lost 2 bases; unmatched junction nucleotides: 11. This CDR3 region has 17 residues. The TCR was taken from a person aged 25 to 80 with non-small cell lung cancer. The chain employs TRBV28 and TRBJ1-5, with TRBD1 matching over 10 bases. The specimen comprised blood, sampled at baseline. The CDR3 loop reads CASTSGTGVRGNQPQHF. The CDR3 nucleotides read TGTGCCAGCACCTCCGGGACAGGGGTGCGCGGCAATCAGCCCCAGCATTTT.